A single sample gave rise to the 13 T cell receptor beta chains below, sequenced in a study of identical twins. MiXCR was run by TCRdb on the 5' RACE reads, yielding one entry per CDR3 protein. The profile covers nearly 650,000 distinct CDR3 sequences, with around 7.5% appearing a single time and 1.6% taken by the ten largest. These data also featured in a second study, about yellow fever vaccine responses in identical twins.

Sequencing was carried out using PBMCs. The receptor source for this set is a woman aged 18-29 years in good health.

This clonotype has ten or more counts. The chain has TRBV24-1 and TRBJ2-1; 12 nucleotides align to TRBD2. J was trimmed by 3 bases and V by 4 bases; bases with no gene match: 6. There are 17 residues in the CDR3. Germline CDR1 reads KGHDR; CDR2 reads SFDVKD. CDR3 sequence (DNA): TGTGCCACCAGTGACCCGAGGACTAGCGGGAACTACAATGAGCAGTTCTTC. Protein product: CATSDPRTSGNYNEQFF.

The chain joins TRBV12-3 or TRBV12-4 to TRBJ2-2; 8 bases fit TRBD2. The CDR3 covers 13 residues. After removal of 11 bases from V and 4 bases from J, the junction contained 6 bases not matched to a gene. Here the CDR3 DNA reads TGTGCCGCGGGGGGATTGCCCACCGGGGAGCTGTTTTTT. Its protein is CAAGGLPTGELFF.

The J gene is TRBJ2-1, the V gene TRBV5-1; 9 bases agree with TRBD2. V shed 1 base and J 9 bases; nucleotides not matched to a gene: 5. The CDR3 spans 14 residues. Germline V gene sequence: CDR1 SGHRS, CDR2 YFSETQ. The chain's CDR3 is CASSLFSGSGEQFF. The CDR3, as DNA: TGCGCCAGCAGCTTGTTTAGCGGGAGTGGTGAGCAGTTCTTC.

This chain links TRBV10-3 with TRBJ2-7; D may be TRBD1 or TRBD2 (6 bases each). The CDR3 spans 13 residues. The V gene lost 0 bases and the J gene lost 5 bases, with 8 bases spanning the gap. Germline V gene sequence: CDR1 ENHRY, CDR2 SYGVKD. The CDR3 reads CAISESRGDEQYF. CDR3 sequence (DNA): TGTGCCATCAGTGAGTCGAGGGGGGACGAGCAGTACTTC.

This clonotype has more than one count but fewer than ten. The V and J genes are TRBV5-1 and TRBJ1-4, with D uncertain. Trimming left V 5 bases short and J 5 bases short, with 13 bases between. CDR3 length: 14 amino acids. CDR1 is SGHRS and CDR2 is YFSETQ in the germline V gene. CDR3 DNA: TGCGCCAGCAGGGCCATATCCGGCAATGAAAAACTGTTTTTT. Translating it yields CASRAISGNEKLFF.

This clonotype was recorded many times. V gene TRBV12-3 or TRBV12-4 combines with J gene TRBJ2-2; D not certain. V lost 7 bases and J lost 6, with 12 bases in between. This CDR3 is 13 amino acids long. CDR3 loop: CASKPTRSGELFF. The DNA of the CDR3 is TGTGCCAGCAAACCTACACGGTCCGGGGAGCTGTTTTTT.

This clonotype was counted ten times or more. CDR3 nucleotides: TGTGCTAGTGGTTTGTCTATCACAGATACGCAGTATTTT. This gives the protein CASGLSITDTQYF. The chain has TRBV12-5 and TRBJ2-3; D gene uncertain. Germline CDR1 LGHNT, CDR2 FRNRAP. This CDR3 is 13 amino acids long. Trimming shortened V by 2 bases and J by 2 bases, and 5 bases separated the two germline ends. The full variable domain, rest sourced from reference TRBV12-5 and TRBJ2-3, is DARVTQTPRHKVTEMGQEVTMRCQPILGHNTVFWYRQTMMQGLELLAYFRNRAPLDDSGMPKDRFSAEMPDATLATLKIQPSEPRDSAVYFCASGLSITDTQYFGPGTRLTVL.

This clonotype has a handful of counts. The rearrangement joins TRBV11-1 to TRBJ2-1; TRBD2 matches at 8 bases. V shed 6 bases, J shed 1 base, and the junction held 14 bases outside the gene matches. Per the germline V gene, CDR1 is SGHAT and CDR2 is FQDESV (reference sequence). The CDR3 is 18 residues long. The CDR3 loop reads CASSGFGGGPESYNEQFF. The CDR3 DNA reads as TGTGCCAGCAGTGGCTTCGGGGGGGGGCCCGAGTCCTACAATGAGCAGTTCTTC.

The chain recombines TRBV5-1 with TRBJ2-7; 9 nucleotides line up with TRBD2. The CDR3 covers 15 residues. CDR1 and CDR2 (germline): SGHRS, YFSETQ. V lost 1 base, J lost 4 bases, and 6 bases stayed unmatched. The CDR3 coding sequence is TGCGCCAGCAGCTTGATTTGGCGGGAGGGATACGAGCAGTACTTC. Translated: CASSLIWREGYEQYF. The variable domain in full, completed from reference TRBV5-1 and TRBJ2-7, reads KAGVTQTPRYLIKTRGQQVTLSCSPISGHRSVSWYQQTPGQGLQFLFEYFSETQRNKGNFPGRFSGRQFSNSRSEMNVSTLELGDSALYLCASSLIWREGYEQYFGPGTRLTVT.

The table lists this clonotype with a few counts. The chain has TRBV11-2 and TRBJ2-1, with a weak D call TRBD2 (6 bases). This CDR3 comprises 17 residues. Trimming removed 1 base at V and 0 bases at J, with 13 bases between. CDR1 and CDR2 from the germline V gene are SGHAT and FQNNGV. CDR3 DNA: TGTGCCAGCAGCTTAGGACTTAGCGGACGCTCCTACAATGAGCAGTTCTTC. Protein sequence: CASSLGLSGRSYNEQFF.

The sample holds a few counts of this clonotype. The chain combines TRBV27 with TRBJ1-2; D ambiguous. The CDR3 loop spans 13 amino acids. Germline V CDR1 and CDR2: MNHEY, SMNVEV (reference sequence). Between the trimmed V and J ends, which lost 1 base and 0 bases, there was a span of 3 bases. The CDR3: CASSLWANYGYTF. CDR3 DNA sequence: TGTGCCAGCAGTTTATGGGCTAACTATGGCTACACCTTC.

This clonotype has just a few counts. The J gene is TRBJ2-5, the V gene TRBV10-2; D perhaps matches TRBD1 (7 bases). The ends were cut back, 3 bases at V and 5 bases at J, with 16 bases in the middle. Germline values: CDR1 WSHSY, CDR2 SAAADI. The CDR3 sequence is 15 residues long. In nucleotides, the CDR3 is TGCGCCAGCAGTGATTCAGGGGGAGGCGGGGAGACCCAGTACTTC. It translates to CASSDSGGGGETQYF.

In its sample, this clonotype was seen a few times. The chain is built from TRBV20-1 and TRBJ2-1; weak D call: TRBD2 (7 bases). The V end was cut by 6 bases, the J end by 9 bases, with 15 bases between. CDR3 length: 12 amino acids. Germline lookup yields CDR1 DFQATT and CDR2 SNEGSKA (reference sequence). The CDR3 sequence is CSASEGGGEQFF. The CDR3, as DNA: TGCAGTGCCAGTGAGGGGGGGGGTGAGCAGTTCTTC.